Here is one TCR beta chain with its context. The repertoire was sequenced with immunoSEQ multiplex PCR; TCRdb's copy has only in-frame clones and lacks some. This sample has about 84,000 clones, with around 85% found just once. This specimen comes from a study of PD-1 blockade in mismatch repair-deficient tumors. Germline V gives CDR1 SGHAT, CDR2 FQDESV (reference sequence). With 2 bases removed from V and 7 bases from J, the gap between germline ends came to 9 bases. The CDR3 is made up of 13 amino acids. The sequencing here drew on peripheral blood, taken 12 weeks after starting pembrolizumab. This TCR derives from an adult with mismatch repair-deficient cancer. The chain is built from TRBV11-1 and TRBJ2-1; perhaps TRBD2 as D (5 bases). CDR3 nucleotide sequence: TGTGCCAGCAGCTTATTTACGGGGAATGAGCAGTTCTTC. As protein: CASSLFTGNEQFF.